The 25 T cell receptor beta chains reported below all come from one sample, sequenced in a study of blood T cell repertoires in COVID-19. Produced via immunoSEQ multiplex PCR; TCRdb's table is partial and in-frame only. This table holds fewer than 200,000 clones, 80% to 90% found once. The specimen was peripheral blood. The receptors derive from a woman between 65 and 79 years old with COVID-19, enrolled during active disease.

The rearrangement joins TRBV2 to TRBJ1-4, with 7 bases aligning to TRBD1. From germline, CDR1 is SNHLY and CDR2 FYNNEI. V was clipped by 6 bases and J by 2 bases; unmatched bases: 6. CDR3 size: 15 residues. Here the CDR3 reads CASRLDRVTNEKLFF. In DNA, the CDR3 is TGTGCCAGCAGACTAGACAGGGTTACTAATGAAAAACTGTTTTTT. Full variable domain (outside the CDR3, taken from reference TRBV2 and TRBJ1-4): EPEVTQTPSHQVTQMGQEVILRCVPISNHLYFYWYRQILGQKVEFLVSFYNNEISEKSEIFDDQFSVERPDGSNFTLKIRSTKLEDSAMYFCASRLDRVTNEKLFFGSGTQLSVL.

This clone showed up just a few times. The chain recombines TRBV6-1 with TRBJ2-7, with D possibly matching TRBD2 (5 bases). CDR1 and CDR2 from the germline V gene are MNHNS and SASEGT. The CDR3 is 14 amino acids. V was cut by 10 bases and J by 0 bases, with 16 bases left in between. As DNA, the CDR3 is TGTGCCACCAAGAGTGACTATTTCTCCTACGAGCAGTACTTC. Its protein is CATKSDYFSYEQYF.

Here the CDR3 reads CASSLGLQTMNTEAFF. CDR3 nucleotide sequence: TGTGCCAGCAGCTTAGGTTTACAGACCATGAACACTGAAGCTTTCTTT. The chain recombines TRBV7-9 with TRBJ1-1, with D uncertain. Trimming stripped 1 base from V and 0 bases from J, with 12 bases between. CDR1 is SEHNR, CDR2 FQNEAQ, per germline (reference sequence). The CDR3 length is 16 residues.

This chain connects TRBV5-6 to TRBJ2-3; D not resolved. The CDR3 covers 16 residues. The germline gives CDR1 SGHDT, CDR2 YYEEEE. The V end lost 1 base, the J end lost 5 bases, and 17 bases lay between the germline ends. The CDR3 spells CASSLSSIFRGDTQYF. For the CDR3, the DNA is TGTGCCAGCAGCTTGAGCTCCATCTTCCGAGGAGATACGCAGTATTTT.

This clone has a single count. CDR3 in amino acids: CASSFSPREDTQYF. Written as DNA, the CDR3 is TGCGCCAGCAGCTTTAGCCCTAGGGAGGATACGCAGTATTTT. The genes are TRBV5-1 and TRBJ2-3; D possibly corresponds to TRBD2 (5 bases). The CDR3 covers 14 residues. Germline CDR1 reads SGHRS; CDR2 reads YFSETQ. The V end lost 2 bases, the J end lost 6 bases, and 13 bases lay between the germline ends.

V and J are TRBV7-9 and TRBJ2-3; 13 nucleotides align to TRBD2. J was trimmed by 4 bases and V by 1 base; bases with no gene match: 8. The CDR3 runs to 18 residues. CDR1 is SEHNR and CDR2 is FQNEAQ in the germline V gene (reference sequence). The DNA of the CDR3 is TGTGCCAGCAGCTTAGAGCGGACTAGCGGGAGTGGCGCAGATACGCAGTATTTT. The encoded protein is CASSLERTSGSGADTQYF.

V and J are TRBV6-6 and TRBJ1-6, with D uncertain. Germline V gene sequence: CDR1 MNHNY, CDR2 SVGAGI (reference sequence). The CDR3 totals 13 residues. Deletions cut 11 bases from V and 4 bases from J, with 12 bases between. CDR3 nucleotide sequence: TGTGCCTCGGACTATTTTTATAATTCACCCCTCCACTTT. Encoded protein: CASDYFYNSPLHF.

V usage is TRBV5-1 and J usage is TRBJ2-3, with D tentatively TRBD2 (5 bases). The CDR3 consists of 13 residues. V lost 3 bases and J 1 base, leaving 6 bases between the germline ends. Per the germline V gene, CDR1 is SGHRS and CDR2 is YFSETQ. DNA of the CDR3: TGCGCCAGCAGCTATAGCGGCACAGATACGCAGTATTTT. It encodes CASSYSGTDTQYF.

The J gene is TRBJ1-1, the V gene TRBV4-1; no reliable D call. Between the trimmed V and J ends, which lost 0 bases and 2 bases, there was a span of 10 bases. CDR3 length equals 15 residues. Germline V gene sequence: CDR1 MGHRA, CDR2 YSYEKL. The CDR3 bases are TGCGCCAGCAGCCAAGATCCCCGGGGAAACACTGAAGCTTTCTTT. Amino acid sequence: CASSQDPRGNTEAFF.

This clone was counted at least ten times. This chain connects TRBV3-1 (or the pseudogene TRBV3-2) to TRBJ1-2, with TRBD1 matching over 8 bases. This CDR3 is built from 14 residues. V was pared by 5 bases and J by 8 bases, with 10 bases of the junction left unmatched. The germline CDR1 and CDR2 sequences are LGHDT and YNNKEL (reference sequence). The CDR3 coding sequence is TGTGCCAGCAGCACACCGGGACAGGCTTTCGGCTACACCTTC. Translation: CASSTPGQAFGYTF.

The chain combines TRBV24-1 with TRBJ2-5; possibly TRBD2 for D (5 bases). Trimming shortened V by 7 bases and J by 4 bases, and 12 bases separated the two germline ends. The V gene's germline CDR1 is KGHDR and CDR2 SFDVKD. This CDR3 region has 13 residues. The CDR3 here is CATRGRGGETQYF. CDR3 in DNA: TGTGCCACCAGGGGCCGGGGTGGAGAGACCCAGTACTTC.

The rearrangement joins TRBV27 to TRBJ1-1; 9 positions agree with TRBD1. CDR1 is MNHEY and CDR2 is SMNVEV in the germline V gene (reference sequence). This CDR3 has 16 amino acids. Trimming at V came to 3 bases and at J to 5 bases, leaving 10 bases not matched to a gene. The CDR3 spells CASSLFGTGSRTEAFF. The CDR3 DNA is TGTGCCAGCAGTTTGTTTGGGACAGGGAGCCGGACTGAAGCTTTCTTT.

This clone was found once. The chain joins TRBV7-9 to TRBJ2-2, with a possible D match to TRBD2 (6 bases). This CDR3 contains 15 residues. Trimming left V 4 bases short and J 6 bases short, with 15 bases between. Germline loops: CDR1 SEHNR, CDR2 FQNEAQ (reference sequence). The CDR3, as DNA: TGTGCCAGCAGCTACGGGGGAGTAGGTGCCGGGGAGCTGTTTTTT. Residues: CASSYGGVGAGELFF. Looking up the rest from reference TRBV7-9 and TRBJ2-2 gives the full variable domain: DTGVSQNPRHKITKRGQNVTFRCDPISEHNRLYWYRQTLGQGPEFLTYFQNEAQLEKSRLLSDRFSAERPKGSFSTLEIQRTEQGDSAMYLCASSYGGVGAGELFFGEGSRLTVL.

The chain is built from TRBV19 and TRBJ2-1; TRBD2 aligns across 7 bases. CDR3 length equals 15 residues. Germline CDR1 reads LNHDA; CDR2 reads SQIVND (reference sequence). V lost 4 bases to trimming and J lost 10 bases; unmatched junction nucleotides: 13. The DNA of the CDR3 is TGTGCCAGTAGTAATAACGGCGGGAGTTCATCGGAGCAGTTCTTC. Encoded protein: CASSNNGGSSSEQFF.

The V gene is TRBV7-2, the J gene TRBJ1-6; 8 bases fit TRBD1. Germline V lookup: CDR1 SGHTA, CDR2 FQGNSA. The CDR3 length is 13 residues. V trimming: 1 base; J trimming: 10 bases; junction bases outside the gene matches: 0. CDR3 sequence: CASSLDRGSPLHF. The CDR3 DNA sequence: TGTGCCAGCAGCTTAGACAGGGGGTCACCCCTCCACTTT.

DNA of the CDR3: TGTGCCAGCAGTCCGAGGGATACAGGGGAGCATCAGCCCCAGCATTTT. Encoded protein: CASSPRDTGEHQPQHF. This chain uses TRBV27 with TRBJ1-5, with 7 bases fitting TRBD1. V lost 5 bases to trimming and J lost 5 bases; unmatched junction nucleotides: 12. This CDR3 has 16 residues. Germline CDR1 and CDR2: MNHEY and SMNVEV (reference sequence).

CDR3 coding DNA: TGTGCCAGTAGTAGACTAGCGGCTGAGGGGAATGAGCAGTTCTTC. Its protein product is CASSRLAAEGNEQFF. The chain joins TRBV19 to TRBJ2-1; TRBD2 matches 9 bases. Germline-derived CDR1 and CDR2 are LNHDA and SQIVND (reference sequence). V was pared by 4 bases and J by 7 bases, with 8 bases of the junction left unmatched. This CDR3 region has 15 residues.

The chain uses TRBV5-1 and TRBJ1-5, with D uncertain. Trimming stripped 5 bases from V and 5 bases from J, with 5 bases between. Germline V gene sequence: CDR1 SGHRS, CDR2 YFSETQ. The CDR3 is 11 residues long. The CDR3 region has the DNA TGCGCCAGCAGACGGGATCAGCCCCAGCATTTT. This codes for CASRRDQPQHF.

The chain is built from TRBV7-2 and TRBJ2-7, with D possibly matching TRBD1 (5 bases). Trimming removed 0 bases at V and 0 bases at J, with 15 bases between. Germline V CDR1 and CDR2: SGHTA, FQGNSA. CDR3 length: 17 amino acids. The CDR3 here is CASSLAGWTIPSYEQYF. The CDR3, as DNA: TGTGCCAGCAGCTTAGCTGGCTGGACAATCCCCTCCTACGAGCAGTACTTC.

The rearrangement uses TRBV30 and TRBJ1-1; a possible D gene is TRBD1 (5 bases). The CDR3 runs 12 residues. Germline V gene lookup returns CDR1 GTSNPN and CDR2 SVGIG (reference sequence). Trimming took 1 base from V and 7 from J, leaving 10 bases between them. The CDR3 protein is CAWSASQGEAFF. The CDR3 DNA sequence: TGTGCCTGGAGTGCTAGTCAGGGTGAAGCTTTCTTT.

The chain employs TRBV30 and TRBJ1-2; 9 bases line up with TRBD1. Germline CDR1 reads GTSNPN; CDR2 reads SVGIG (reference sequence). CDR3 length equals 15 residues. V shed 2 bases, J shed 4 bases, and the junction held 8 bases outside the gene matches. CDR3: CAWSTTGTGSYGYTF. The CDR3 bases are TGTGCCTGGAGTACTACCGGGACAGGGTCCTATGGCTACACCTTC. Using reference TRBV30 and TRBJ1-2 for the parts outside the CDR3, the full variable domain is SQTIHQWPATLVQPVGSPLSLECTVEGTSNPNLYWYRQAAGRGLQLLFYSVGIGQISSEVPQNLSASRPQDRQFILSSKKLLLSDSGFYLCAWSTTGTGSYGYTFGSGTRLTVV.

V and J are TRBV3-1 (or the pseudogene TRBV3-2) and TRBJ2-7, with 12 bases identical to TRBD2. The trim removed 4 bases at V and 6 bases at J, leaving 4 bases unmatched. The germline V gene encodes CDR1 LGHDT and CDR2 YNNKEL (reference sequence). CDR3 size: 14 residues. CDR3 protein: CASSPSGRASEQYF. The DNA of the CDR3 is TGTGCCAGCAGCCCTAGCGGGAGGGCCTCCGAGCAGTACTTC.

The rearrangement uses TRBV2 and TRBJ1-1; no definite D call. Germline CDR1 reads SNHLY; CDR2 reads FYNNEI. Trimming left V 7 bases short and J 4 bases short, with 10 bases between. The CDR3 length is 12 residues. The CDR3 bases are TGTGCCAGCATTGGTGACTTCACTGAAGCTTTCTTT. This codes for CASIGDFTEAFF.

This chain uses TRBV28 with TRBJ2-7; 14 nucleotides line up with TRBD2. This CDR3 comprises 17 residues. The ends lost 7 bases at V and 3 bases at J; junction bases unmatched: 11. CDR1 and CDR2 from the germline V gene are MDHEN and SYDVKM. The CDR3, as DNA: TGTGCCAGCAACACGGGACTAGCGGGAGCCCCGTTCTACGAGCAGTACTTC. This translates into CASNTGLAGAPFYEQYF.

The chain carries TRBV12-3 or TRBV12-4 and TRBJ1-1; TRBD1 aligns across 7 bases. The CDR3 contains 13 residues. V lost 6 bases, J lost 4 bases, and 5 bases stayed unmatched. The CDR3 DNA is TGTGCCAGCAGGCAGACAGGGTTCACTGAAGCTTTCTTT. Its protein is CASRQTGFTEAFF.